This T cell receptor (beta chain) appears in the sequencing data of a study of blood T cell repertoires in COVID-19 (TCRdb year 2020). Broadly, across the study: Samples from collaborators originated in the United States, Italy and Spain and spanned both the acute and convalescent phases of COVID-19. Deeply sampled blood TCRbeta repertoires from subjects exposed to, actively infected with, or recovered from COVID-19 were included in the dataset. The repertoires were made available in a free public database intended to serve as a resource for research on the immune response to SARS-CoV-2. Samples were obtained from the ongoing ImmuneRACE study (first 160 participants) and from over 1,000 subjects provided by 6 global collaborators. The prospective study material was composed of cDNA or gDNA derived from T cells, B-cell-depleted T cells, or PBMCs. HLA class I and class II types, where available, came from metadata supplied by the sample provider rather than from assay-based typing. Sample metadata almost always included a de-identified subject ID, COVID-19 status, age in years and sex. Broader findings and caveats from the paper: The amount of clinical and demographic metadata varied by source and participant and was provided uncurated.

TCRbeta CDR3 regions were amplified from genomic DNA by means of the immunoSEQ Assay, a bias-controlled multiplex PCR. Under the source paper's analysis protocol: Nucleated cell counts per sample were estimated from amplification of reference gene primers within the assay. To quantify the absolute abundance of each unique TCRbeta CDR3 rearrangement, sequence reads were collapsed and filtered. For each sample, productive Simpson clonality was calculated as the square root of Simpson's diversity index over productive rearrangements. TCRdb obtained this table from immuneACCESS and retained in-frame rearrangements with V and J assigned. These tables miss some clones; where compared with another copy, unresolved V genes account for less than half of the shortfall, and the remainder is unexplained. Clone size and the V and J calls come from that table; the DNA yielded D and trimming. Across this sample there are tens of thousands of clones, with approximately 90% seen only once. The top ten constitute roughly 4.8% of the sample.

Remarks on this clone: Its antigen remains unidentified. One base away there is no much larger clone; base qualities are not given.

CDR1 and CDR2 were assigned from the germline V gene as LGHNA and YNFKEQ. Spanning cysteine to phenylalanine, the CDR3 consists of 15 amino acids. The kept DNA is CDR3 alone, 45 bases in frame from the first base. V is cut by 4 bases and J by 0 bases, and the space between the germline ends is 11 bases. Whole blood was collected in K2EDTA tubes by collaborating institutions according to the institutions' own protocols. For TCRbeta analysis, collaborators shipped samples as frozen whole blood, isolated PBMCs, or DNA extracted from either of those sample types. The sequence joins TRBV4-2 to TRBJ2-3, with TRBD1 perhaps the D gene, on 5 matching bases. The TCR comes from a human donor in a cohort sampled during active COVID-19. The sequenced material came from peripheral blood. The DNA sequence reads TGTGCCAGCAGCCCGGTCGCAGGGAGCACAGATACGCAGTATTTT. Its protein is CASSPVAGSTDTQYF.